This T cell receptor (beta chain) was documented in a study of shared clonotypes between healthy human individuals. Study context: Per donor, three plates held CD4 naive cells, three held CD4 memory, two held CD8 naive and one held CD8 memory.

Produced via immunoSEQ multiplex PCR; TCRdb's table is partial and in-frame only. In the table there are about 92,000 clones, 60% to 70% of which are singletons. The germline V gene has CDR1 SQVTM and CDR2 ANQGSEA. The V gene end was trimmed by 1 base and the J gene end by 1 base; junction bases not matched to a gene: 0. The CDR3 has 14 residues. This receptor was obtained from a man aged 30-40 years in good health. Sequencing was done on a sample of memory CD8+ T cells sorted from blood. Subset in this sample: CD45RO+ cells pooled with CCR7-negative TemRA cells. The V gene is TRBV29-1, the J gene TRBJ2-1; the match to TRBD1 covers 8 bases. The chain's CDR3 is CSVEGDRSYNEQFF. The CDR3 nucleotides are TGCAGCGTTGAAGGGGACAGGTCCTACAATGAGCAGTTCTTC.